The entry below gives a single T cell receptor beta chain sequence along with its context. This entry comes from a study of shared clonotypes between healthy human individuals. All donors were healthy HIV-negative adults lacking recent acute infections or vaccinations. The table came from immunoSEQ multiplex PCR; TCRdb's copy has only in-frame clones and leaves some out. The table shows fewer than 600,000 clones, with 70% to 80% occurring only once. Germline V lookup: CDR1 MNHEY, CDR2 SVGAGI. The length of the CDR3 is 14 residues. Unmatched junction bases numbered 4, after V lost 5 bases and J lost 3 bases.

The rearrangement uses TRBV6-5 and TRBJ2-5, with TRBD1 matching over 9 bases. The sequencing sample was made of PBMCs. The origin of this receptor is a woman in her thirties or forties in good health. Some clones in this sample may be carry-over from other donors' samples. The CDR3 sequence is CASSTGTGKETQYF. Written as DNA, the CDR3 is TGTGCCAGCAGTACGGGGACAGGGAAAGAGACCCAGTACTTC.